This is a list of T cell receptor beta chains from one sample in a study of identifying expanded T cells in peripheral blood. The data were produced by immunoSEQ multiplex PCR, yet TCRdb's version contains in-frame clones alone and is incomplete. The table lists 100,000 or so clones, about 87% of them singletons. Material for sequencing was blood. Receptor source: a person aged 18 to 70 in good health. The CDR3 runs from the conserved cysteine through the conserved F or W. A D gene is named only where the DNA matches it firmly. Clone size is given for some rows only: seen once, a few or many times, or a class if the clone is expanded.

abundance: -; j_gene: TRBJ2-3; v_gene: TRBV6-5; d_gene: TRBD1; CDR3aa: CASSYRGRPTDTQYF; CDR3nt: TGTGCCAGCAGTTACAGGGGGCGCCCCACAGATACGCAGTATTTT
abundance: -; j_gene: TRBJ1-1; v_gene: TRBV7-2; d_gene: -; CDR3aa: CASSTQSSRSTEAFF; CDR3nt: TGTGCCAGCAGCACACAATCATCAAGGAGCACTGAAGCTTTCTTT
abundance: -; j_gene: TRBJ1-1; v_gene: TRBV2; d_gene: -; CDR3aa: CASSGQVNTEAFF; CDR3nt: TGTGCCAGCAGTGGGCAGGTAAACACTGAAGCTTTCTTT
abundance: -; j_gene: TRBJ2-7; v_gene: TRBV10-3; d_gene: TRBD1; CDR3aa: CAISLRDRDYEQYF; CDR3nt: TGTGCCATCAGCCTCCGGGACAGAGATTACGAGCAGTACTTC
abundance: -; j_gene: TRBJ2-5; v_gene: TRBV7-9; d_gene: TRBD2; CDR3aa: CASSSRTSGGAGQETQYF; CDR3nt: TGTGCCAGCAGCTCCAGGACTAGCGGGGGGGCCGGACAAGAGACCCAGTACTTC
abundance: -; j_gene: TRBJ1-2; v_gene: TRBV4-3; d_gene: TRBD1; CDR3aa: CASSQTRTGVGYGYTF; CDR3nt: TGCGCCAGCAGCCAAACCCGGACAGGGGTCGGCTATGGCTACACCTTC
abundance: -; j_gene: TRBJ2-5; v_gene: TRBV5-1; d_gene: -; CDR3aa: CASSLFAGVEETQYF; CDR3nt: TGCGCCAGCAGCTTGTTCGCAGGGGTGGAAGAGACCCAGTACTTC
abundance: once; j_gene: TRBJ1-6; v_gene: TRBV28; d_gene: -; CDR3aa: CASSGGQGRSPLHF; CDR3nt: TGTGCCAGCAGCGGTGGGCAGGGACGCTCACCCCTCCACTTT
abundance: -; j_gene: TRBJ1-1; v_gene: TRBV6-5; d_gene: -; CDR3aa: CASSTATGTEAFF; CDR3nt: TGTGCCAGCAGTACCGCGACGGGCACTGAAGCTTTCTTT
abundance: few; j_gene: TRBJ1-5; v_gene: TRBV30; d_gene: -; CDR3aa: CAWSGAGGRPQHF; CDR3nt: TGTGCCTGGAGTGGGGCGGGCGGACGGCCCCAGCATTTT
abundance: once; j_gene: TRBJ2-7; v_gene: TRBV11-1; d_gene: -; CDR3aa: CASSLSGSYEQYF; CDR3nt: TGTGCCAGCAGTTTGAGCGGTTCCTACGAGCAGTACTTC
abundance: once; j_gene: TRBJ2-3; v_gene: TRBV18; d_gene: TRBD1; CDR3aa: CASSRTGVATDTQYF; CDR3nt: TGTGCCAGCTCACGTACAGGGGTAGCAACAGATACGCAGTATTTT
abundance: -; j_gene: TRBJ2-3; v_gene: TRBV2; d_gene: TRBD1; CDR3aa: CASGTGIDTQYF; CDR3nt: TGTGCCAGCGGGACAGGGATAGATACGCAGTATTTT
abundance: once; j_gene: TRBJ1-4; v_gene: TRBV7-2; d_gene: TRBD1; CDR3aa: CASSPRTGFNEKLFF; CDR3nt: TGTGCCAGCAGCCCCCGGACAGGGTTTAATGAAAAACTGTTTTTT
abundance: many; j_gene: TRBJ2-1; v_gene: TRBV5-1; d_gene: -; CDR3aa: CASSSGLAYVDEQFF; CDR3nt: TGCGCCAGCAGCTCGGGGCTTGCGTACGTGGATGAGCAGTTCTTC
abundance: -; j_gene: TRBJ2-1; v_gene: TRBV5-1; d_gene: TRBD2; CDR3aa: CASRPRLAGVGGNEQFF; CDR3nt: TGCGCCAGCAGACCTCGACTAGCGGGAGTTGGTGGCAATGAGCAGTTCTTC
abundance: once; j_gene: TRBJ1-2; v_gene: TRBV14; d_gene: -; CDR3aa: CASSPFAGFYGYTF; CDR3nt: TGTGCCAGCAGCCCTTTTGCGGGCTTCTATGGCTACACCTTC
abundance: -; j_gene: TRBJ2-4; v_gene: TRBV5-4; d_gene: -; CDR3aa: CASSLMGSGVAKNIQYF; CDR3nt: TGTGCCAGCAGCTTGATGGGTAGCGGAGTAGCCAAAAACATTCAGTACTTC
abundance: -; j_gene: TRBJ1-2; v_gene: TRBV5-6; d_gene: -; CDR3aa: CASSPAQGRGYTF; CDR3nt: TGTGCCAGCAGCCCGGCTCAGGGTCGGGGCTACACCTTC
abundance: -; j_gene: TRBJ2-7; v_gene: TRBV5-1; d_gene: -; CDR3aa: CASSFPPKSDEQYF; CDR3nt: TGCGCCAGCAGCTTTCCCCCTAAGTCCGACGAGCAGTACTTC
abundance: -; j_gene: TRBJ1-2; v_gene: TRBV29-1; d_gene: -; CDR3aa: CSVEDSWGSDGYTF; CDR3nt: TGCAGCGTTGAAGATTCTTGGGGCTCCGATGGCTACACCTTC
abundance: -; j_gene: TRBJ1-4; v_gene: TRBV18; d_gene: TRBD1; CDR3aa: CASSPRHRGDEKLFF; CDR3nt: TGTGCCAGCTCACCACGTCACAGGGGCGATGAAAAACTGTTTTTT
abundance: -; j_gene: TRBJ1-1; v_gene: TRBV5-1; d_gene: -; CDR3aa: CASSLTYNTEAFF; CDR3nt: TGCGCCAGCAGCTTGACATACAACACTGAAGCTTTCTTT
abundance: -; j_gene: TRBJ1-6; v_gene: TRBV30; d_gene: -; CDR3aa: CAWSRSSGPLHF; CDR3nt: TGTGCCTGGAGTAGGTCGTCAGGGCCCCTCCACTTT
abundance: -; j_gene: TRBJ1-2; v_gene: TRBV9; d_gene: -; CDR3aa: CASSPGLSNYGYTF; CDR3nt: TGTGCCAGCAGCCCAGGGCTATCTAACTATGGCTACACCTTC
abundance: once; j_gene: TRBJ2-7; v_gene: TRBV7-9; d_gene: TRBD1; CDR3aa: CASSFPGQGSWEQYF; CDR3nt: TGTGCCAGCAGCTTTCCGGGACAGGGTTCTTGGGAGCAGTACTTC
abundance: -; j_gene: TRBJ2-3; v_gene: TRBV28; d_gene: -; CDR3aa: CASTAEPDTQYF; CDR3nt: TGTGCCAGCACGGCGGAACCAGATACGCAGTATTTT